The 22 T cell receptor beta chains below come from one sample, sequenced in a study of radiotherapy plus CTLA-4 blockade in lung cancer. Clones were sequenced by immunoSEQ multiplex PCR, and TCRdb holds only the in-frame ones, with some missing. The sample consists of about 49,000 clones, around nine tenths of them appearing once. The material was peripheral blood, obtained from a patient treated with radiotherapy plus ipilimumab. Every receptor here comes from a human donor with non-small cell lung cancer whose response to radiotherapy plus ipilimumab could not be evaluated.

The chain has TRBV7-2 and TRBJ2-2, with 8 bases that match TRBD2. The CDR3 runs 15 residues. Trimming at V came to 5 bases and at J to 8 bases, leaving 10 bases not matched to a gene. Per the germline V gene, CDR1 is SGHTA and CDR2 is FQGNSA. Written as DNA, the CDR3 is TGTGCCAGCAGCCCTCATAGCGGGACGGGTGGGGAGCTGTTTTTT. It specifies CASSPHSGTGGELFF.

The rearrangement joins TRBV5-1 to TRBJ2-3; D perhaps matches TRBD1 (5 bases). CDR3 size: 14 residues. V was shortened by 1 base and J by 2 bases, with 8 bases between the two germline ends. Germline V gene data show CDR1 as SGHRS and CDR2 as YFSETQ. This CDR3 is CASSLLDTTDTQYF. Written as DNA, the CDR3 is TGCGCCAGCAGCTTGTTGGACACCACAGATACGCAGTATTTT.

The chain uses TRBV25-1 and TRBJ2-1; D unclear. Germline V gene lookup returns CDR1 MGHDK and CDR2 SYGVNS. This CDR3 is 10 amino acids long. The V and J ends lost 11 bases and 7 bases respectively, with 9 bases between them. CDR3 in DNA: TGTGCCTCCCCTCGGAATGAGCAGTTCTTC. Residues: CASPRNEQFF.

The genes are TRBV18 and TRBJ2-7; D ambiguous. From germline, CDR1 is KGHSH and CDR2 LQKENI. The CDR3 is 13 residues long. V was clipped by 2 bases and J by 2 bases, with 7 bases between them. CDR3 loop: CASSPTAAYEQYF. The DNA of the CDR3 is TGTGCCAGCTCACCAACAGCCGCCTACGAGCAGTACTTC.

The chain carries TRBV6-6 and TRBJ2-7; 9 nucleotides line up with TRBD2. This CDR3 has 13 amino acids. Losses at the gene ends were 6 bases for V and 0 bases for J; bases not matched to a gene: 0. CDR1 and CDR2 from the germline V gene are MNHNY and SVGAGI (reference sequence). The CDR3 sequence is CASRTSGSYEQYF. Written as DNA, the CDR3 is TGTGCCAGCAGGACTAGCGGCTCCTACGAGCAGTACTTC.

The chain uses TRBV5-1 and TRBJ2-5; 9 bases align to TRBD2. Germline CDR1 is SGHRS and CDR2 is YFSETQ. The CDR3 contains 15 residues. V trimming: 4 bases; J trimming: 11 bases; junction bases outside the gene matches: 15. This chain's CDR3 is CASSASGGTPLVQYF. CDR3 in DNA: TGCGCCAGCAGCGCAAGCGGGGGGACCCCACTCGTGCAGTACTTC.

This chain connects TRBV19 to TRBJ2-1, with a tentative D call TRBD1 (5 bases). CDR3 length: 13 residues. V lost 3 bases to trimming and J lost 7 bases, with 10 bases between them. The V gene's germline CDR1 is LNHDA and CDR2 SQIVND (reference sequence). The CDR3 reads CASSINRQNEQFF. CDR3 in DNA: TGTGCCAGTAGTATCAACAGGCAAAATGAGCAGTTCTTC.

The CDR3 region has the DNA TGTGCCAGCAGTTTGGTGGGGAGCACTGAAGCTTTCTTT. Encoded protein: CASSLVGSTEAFF. V is TRBV28 and J is TRBJ1-1; D is undetermined. The length of the CDR3 is 13 residues. Germline V gives CDR1 MDHEN, CDR2 SYDVKM. Trimming cost V 3 bases and J 4 bases, with 9 bases left between them. Together with reference TRBV28 and TRBJ1-1, the CDR3 gives the full variable domain: DVKVTQSSRYLVKRTGEKVFLECVQDMDHENMFWYRQDPGLGLRLIYFSYDVKMKEKGDIPEGYSVSREKKERFSLILESASTNQTSMYLCASSLVGSTEAFFGQGTRLTVV.

The chain recombines TRBV10-2 with TRBJ2-5, with TRBD1 as a possible D gene (5 bases). The J call may be in error: the DNA end matches TRBJ2-7 better. Germline CDR1 WSHSY, CDR2 SAAADI. The CDR3 is 15 amino acids. The CDR3 nucleotides read TGCGCCAGCATTGGACGGCGGCTTGACAGCTACGAGCAGTACTTC. This codes for CASIGRRLDSYEQYF.

This clone was seen a single time. This chain connects TRBV7-8 to TRBJ2-7; D might be TRBD1 (5 bases). V lost 3 bases, J lost 3 bases, and 15 bases lay in between. The CDR3 is 15 amino acids. Germline V gene data show CDR1 as SGHVS and CDR2 as FQNEAQ. CDR3 nucleotide sequence: TGTGCCAGCAGCTTTGGGCAGGGCAACTTCTACGAGCAGTACTTC. Its translation: CASSFGQGNFYEQYF.

This clone came up once. The rearrangement joins TRBV7-2 to TRBJ2-2; 11 positions match TRBD2. Germline V CDR1 and CDR2: SGHTA, FQGNSA. Trimming removed 1 base from V and 4 bases from J; junction bases left unmatched: 5. The CDR3 is made up of 17 amino acids. Here the CDR3 DNA reads TGTGCCAGCAGCTTAGGGGTTAGCGGGAGGGGCACCGGGGAGCTGTTTTTT. It yields the protein CASSLGVSGRGTGELFF.

The chain employs TRBV6-5 and TRBJ1-2; D is ambiguous. The CDR3 runs 16 residues. Trimming stripped 4 bases from V and 8 bases from J, with 23 bases between. Germline V gene sequence: CDR1 MNHEY, CDR2 SVGAGI. The CDR3 loop is CASSSGGHGRQRGYTF. CDR3 sequence (DNA): TGTGCCAGCAGTTCGGGTGGCCACGGCCGGCAGAGGGGCTACACCTTC.

The rearrangement uses TRBV19 and TRBJ1-5; a possible D gene is TRBD1 (6 bases). The CDR3 covers 17 residues. Deletions cut 6 bases from V and 2 bases from J, with 20 bases between. Per germline, CDR1 LNHDA and CDR2 SQIVND (reference sequence). For the CDR3, the DNA is TGTGCCAGTAGCAGGGTATACAGGGCTACGGGCAATCAGCCCCAGCATTTT. Translating it yields CASSRVYRATGNQPQHF.

This clone has more than one count but fewer than ten. The chain couples TRBV7-7 to TRBJ2-5; TRBD1 is a possible D gene (5 bases). With 5 bases removed from V and 2 bases from J, the gap between germline ends came to 15 bases. The length of the CDR3 is 15 residues. Looked up from germline, CDR1 is SSHAT and CDR2 is FNYEAQ (reference sequence). CDR3 region: CASSVGAGPQETQYF. CDR3 nucleotide sequence: TGTGCCAGCAGCGTAGGGGCTGGGCCACAAGAGACCCAGTACTTC.

The chain couples TRBV5-5 to TRBJ1-1; TRBD1 agrees at 9 bases. The V gene end was trimmed by 2 bases and the J gene end by 2 bases; junction bases not matched to a gene: 10. Germline loops: CDR1 SGHKS, CDR2 YYEKEE (reference sequence). This CDR3 is built from 17 residues. The CDR3 is CASSFGTGTGINTEAFF. CDR3 in DNA: TGTGCCAGCAGCTTCGGAACTGGGACAGGGATTAACACTGAAGCTTTCTTT.

The CDR3 sequence is CASSYSAGGLYTEAFF. DNA for the CDR3: TGTGCCAGCAGTTACTCAGCAGGGGGCTTGTACACTGAAGCTTTCTTT. The chain joins TRBV6-6 to TRBJ1-1; the match to TRBD1 covers 8 bases. The length of the CDR3 is 16 residues. From germline, CDR1 is MNHNY and CDR2 SVGAGI (reference sequence). Germline trimming cut 0 bases from V and 3 bases from J; bases unmatched to any gene: 6.

This rearrangement joins TRBV7-9 to TRBJ1-2, with D hard to call. CDR3 length: 14 amino acids. V lost 1 base to trimming and J lost 0 bases, with 6 bases between them. Germline CDR1 reads SEHNR; CDR2 reads FQNEAQ (reference sequence). CDR3 region: CASSLESANYGYTF. The CDR3 DNA follows: TGTGCCAGCAGCTTAGAGTCAGCTAACTATGGCTACACCTTC. Full variable domain (outside the CDR3, taken from reference TRBV7-9 and TRBJ1-2): DTGVSQNPRHKITKRGQNVTFRCDPISEHNRLYWYRQTLGQGPEFLTYFQNEAQLEKSRLLSDRFSAERPKGSFSTLEIQRTEQGDSAMYLCASSLESANYGYTFGSGTRLTVV.

The rearrangement joins TRBV4-3 to TRBJ2-7; 8 bases agree with TRBD2. Germline V lookup: CDR1 LGHNA, CDR2 YSLEER. This CDR3 contains 13 residues. Trimming at V came to 2 bases and at J to 6 bases, leaving 3 bases not matched to a gene. This CDR3 reads CASSQRLAGEQYF. CDR3 DNA sequence: TGCGCCAGCAGCCAACGTCTAGCGGGCGAGCAGTACTTC.

The rearrangement joins TRBV9 to TRBJ2-2, with D maybe TRBD2 (5 bases). The germline CDR1 and CDR2 sequences are SGDLS and YYNGEE. Trimming removed 4 bases at V and 5 bases at J, with 12 bases between. This CDR3 is 14 amino acids long. CDR3 nucleotides: TGTGCCAGCAGCCCCCAGACGGGAACCGGGGAGCTGTTTTTT. Its protein is CASSPQTGTGELFF.

This clone was found once. The chain joins TRBV27 to TRBJ2-7, with 8 nucleotides matching TRBD2. The CDR3 extends over 15 amino acids. The germline CDR1 and CDR2 sequences are MNHEY and SMNVEV (reference sequence). V lost 4 bases, J lost 7 bases, and 12 bases stayed unmatched. The CDR3 DNA sequence: TGTGCCAGCAGTTCTCAAGGGGCGGGAGGTTGGGAGCAGTACTTC. Its protein is CASSSQGAGGWEQYF.

The gene calls are TRBV18 and TRBJ1-2, with no clear D. This CDR3 is 13 amino acids long. Trimming removed 1 base from V and 7 bases from J, with 10 bases in between. Germline V CDR1 and CDR2: KGHSH, LQKENI. The CDR3 region has the DNA TGTGCCAGCTCACCACTCGAGAGGAGTGGCTACACCTTC. It encodes CASSPLERSGYTF.

This clone came up a few times. The J gene is TRBJ2-1, the V gene TRBV5-8; 8 nucleotides align to TRBD1. CDR3 length: 16 amino acids. Losses at the gene ends were 5 bases for V and 2 bases for J; bases not matched to a gene: 9. Germline values: CDR1 SGHTS, CDR2 YDEGEE. The CDR3: CASSPDRGATYNEQFF. The DNA for the CDR3 is TGTGCCAGCAGTCCAGACAGGGGCGCAACCTACAATGAGCAGTTCTTC.